Listed below are T cell receptor beta chains from one sample, sequenced in a study of identical twins. TCRdb reprocessed the 5' RACE reads via MiXCR and lists one record per CDR3 protein. Here the sample spans nearly 900,000 distinct CDR3 sequences, approximately 13% being singletons. Separately, the same data were catalogued under a study of yellow fever vaccine responses in identical twins.

Sequencing was carried out using PBMCs. Source of these receptors: a woman aged 18-35 years in good health. Both conserved end residues are part of each CDR3. The D gene is left open where the match is weak. Rows may omit the clone size; those that give it use once, few, many or a size class.

V	J	size	D	length	CDR3	DNA
TRBV4-1	TRBJ2-5	few	.	17	CASSNKESTMGQETQYF	TGCGCCAGCAGCAACAAGGAATCGACCATGGGGCAAGAGACCCAGTACTTC
TRBV12-3/TRBV12-4	TRBJ1-5	many	.	15	CASRQTSGGNQPQHF	TGTGCCAGCAGGCAAACTTCGGGTGGCAATCAGCCCCAGCATTTT
TRBV6-5	TRBJ2-1	many	TRBD1	14	CASSYGTAYNEQFF	TGTGCCAGCAGTTACGGGACAGCCTACAATGAGCAGTTCTTC
TRBV2	TRBJ2-1	.	TRBD2	18	CASSSTSGSARAYNEQFF	TGTGCCAGCAGTTCGACTAGCGGGAGTGCCAGGGCCTACAATGAGCAGTTCTTC
TRBV11-1	TRBJ2-1	.	TRBD2	20	CASSSLGTSGRAGLLDEQFF	TGTGCCAGCAGTTCACTCGGGACTAGCGGGAGGGCTGGGCTCCTGGATGAGCAGTTCTTC
TRBV3-1	TRBJ2-5	.	TRBD2	14	CASRLADVQETQYF	TGTGCCAGCAGACTAGCGGATGTCCAAGAGACCCAGTACTTC
TRBV15	TRBJ2-3	.	.	14	CATSRGPKADTQYF	TGTGCCACCAGCAGAGGTCCTAAAGCAGATACGCAGTATTTT
TRBV7-9	TRBJ2-3	many	.	15	CASSLDGKSTDTQYF	TGTGCCAGCAGCTTGGACGGGAAGAGCACAGATACGCAGTATTTT
TRBV6-1	TRBJ2-1	many	.	14	CASSLTASGNEQFF	TGTGCCAGCAGTCTAACCGCCTCCGGCAATGAGCAGTTCTTC
TRBV12-3/TRBV12-4	TRBJ1-5	many	.	14	CASSLGDSNQPQHF	TGTGCCAGCAGCTTGGGGGATAGCAATCAGCCCCAGCATTTT
TRBV10-2	TRBJ2-4	few	TRBD1	21	CASSQGNVGQGPHLAKNIQYF	TGCGCCAGCAGTCAAGGAAACGTGGGACAGGGCCCACACCTAGCCAAAAACATTCAGTACTTC
TRBV4-1	TRBJ1-6	.	.	14	CASSQDVGETPLHF	TGCGCCAGCAGCCAAGACGTAGGGGAGACACCCCTCCACTTT
TRBV13	TRBJ2-1	.	TRBD2	15	CASGPGLAAYNEQFF	TGTGCCAGCGGCCCCGGGCTAGCGGCATACAATGAGCAGTTCTTC
TRBV12-3/TRBV12-4	TRBJ1-1	many	.	14	CASSQTGYIAEAFF	TGTGCCAGCAGTCAAACAGGGTATATCGCTGAAGCTTTCTTT
TRBV10-3	TRBJ2-7	many	TRBD2	15	CAISEFSGSLYEQYF	TGTGCCATCAGTGAATTTAGCGGGAGTCTCTACGAGCAGTACTTC
TRBV6-5	TRBJ1-4	.	.	16	CASSYSIAQGGEKLFF	TGTGCCAGCAGTTACTCGATAGCACAGGGAGGGGAAAAACTGTTTTTT
TRBV6-6	TRBJ2-1	many	.	11	CASRVIDEQFF	TGTGCCAGCAGAGTAATCGATGAGCAGTTCTTC
TRBV12-3/TRBV12-4	TRBJ1-5	.	.	14	CASSSGRVAQPQHF	TGTGCCAGCAGTTCGGGCAGGGTCGCTCAGCCCCAGCATTTT
TRBV20-1	TRBJ2-7	few	.	12	CSATSQGYEQYF	TGCAGTGCTACATCACAGGGTTACGAGCAGTACTTC
TRBV3-1	TRBJ2-3	.	.	17	CASSQEMAGFSTDTQYF	TGTGCCAGCAGCCAAGAGATGGCGGGGTTTAGCACAGATACGCAGTATTTT
TRBV7-2	TRBJ2-5	few	TRBD2	17	CASSPRGSSGSQETQYF	TGTGCCAGCAGTCCCCGGGGGTCTAGCGGCAGCCAAGAGACCCAGTACTTC
TRBV24-1	TRBJ2-7	few	.	13	CATSDSNNYEQYF	TGTGCCACCAGTGACAGTAACAACTACGAGCAGTACTTC
TRBV20-1	TRBJ2-1	few	.	15	CSARGMELSYNEQFF	TGCAGTGCTAGAGGGATGGAACTCTCCTACAATGAGCAGTTCTTC
TRBV12-3/TRBV12-4	TRBJ2-7	.	.	14	CASSSGGASYEQYF	TGTGCCAGCAGTTCTGGGGGCGCCTCCTACGAGCAGTACTTC
TRBV12-3/TRBV12-4	TRBJ1-1	.	.	15	CASSPTDRLNTEAFF	TGTGCCAGCAGCCCTACCGACAGATTGAACACTGAAGCTTTCTTT
TRBV2	TRBJ2-4	few	TRBD1	14	CASSEEGQGSNQYF	TGTGCCAGCAGTGAAGAGGGACAGGGTTCAAATCAGTACTTC
TRBV18	TRBJ2-1	few	.	17	CASSPPRAGRIYNEQFF	TGTGCCAGCTCACCCCCGAGGGCGGGGAGAATTTACAATGAGCAGTTCTTC
TRBV19	TRBJ2-1	few	.	9	CAGGHEQFF	TGTGCGGGGGGTCATGAGCAGTTCTTC
TRBV10-3	TRBJ2-1	few	TRBD2	17	CAISELSLAGMNNEQFF	TGTGCCATCAGTGAGCTCTCACTAGCGGGGATGAACAATGAGCAGTTCTTC
TRBV9	TRBJ2-3	.	.	15	CASSVAGRSTDTQYF	TGTGCCAGCAGCGTGGCCGGACGGAGCACAGATACGCAGTATTTT
TRBV11-2	TRBJ2-3	few	.	16	CASSPRQGGGTDTQYF	TGTGCCAGCAGCCCCCGACAGGGAGGGGGCACAGATACGCAGTATTTT
TRBV2	TRBJ2-3	.	TRBD2	14	CASVLAGGSDTQYF	TGTGCCAGCGTCCTAGCGGGGGGATCAGATACGCAGTATTTT
TRBV15	TRBJ1-4	few	.	14	CATSREGPGFGLFF	TGTGCCACCAGCAGAGAAGGTCCTGGGTTTGGACTGTTTTTT
TRBV7-3	TRBJ2-5	few	.	15	CASSFVAGEEETQYF	TGTGCCAGCAGCTTTGTGGCGGGCGAGGAGGAGACCCAGTACTTC
TRBV15	TRBJ1-4	few	.	16	CATSSRRRTLNEKLFF	TGTGCCACCAGCTCAAGAAGGCGGACTCTTAATGAAAAACTGTTTTTT
TRBV15	TRBJ2-3	.	.	16	CATSRAELTSTDTQYF	TGTGCCACCAGCCGGGCGGAGCTTACTAGCACAGATACGCAGTATTTT
TRBV10-3	TRBJ2-3	.	TRBD1	18	CAIIPLAGTEVRTDTQYF	TGTGCCATCATTCCCCTAGCCGGGACAGAAGTTCGCACAGATACGCAGTATTTT
TRBV12-3/TRBV12-4	TRBJ2-7	.	TRBD1	15	CASSLTGQGFHEQYF	TGTGCCAGCAGTTTAACGGGACAGGGCTTCCACGAGCAGTACTTC
TRBV6-1	TRBJ2-1	.	.	14	CASRTARAANWQFF	TGTGCCAGCAGAACCGCTCGGGCGGCTAATTGGCAGTTCTTC
TRBV19	TRBJ1-1	few	.	16	CASRWLQSGRNTEAFF	TGTGCCAGTCGGTGGTTACAATCGGGGAGGAACACTGAAGCTTTCTTT
TRBV5-1	TRBJ2-6	.	.	20	CASSSSPRDRTSPGANVLTF	TGCGCCAGCAGCTCCAGTCCACGAGACCGGACCTCTCCTGGGGCCAACGTCCTGACTTTC
TRBV5-1	TRBJ2-7	.	TRBD2	16	CASSDGLADISYEQYF	TGCGCCAGCAGCGATGGACTAGCGGACATCTCCTACGAGCAGTACTTC
TRBV28	TRBJ2-2	few	.	14	CASTGAGGTGELFF	TGTGCCAGCACGGGGGCAGGGGGCACCGGGGAGCTGTTTTTT
TRBV5-1	TRBJ1-4	many	.	15	CASSAGPAGLEKLFF	TGCGCCAGCAGCGCCGGACCCGCGGGACTTGAAAAACTGTTTTTT